This T cell receptor beta chain was sequenced during a study of T cell changes during pregnancy in multiple sclerosis. Profiling relied on immunoSEQ multiplex PCR, and the TCRdb table lists in-frame clones only, not all of them. The table lists approximately 85,000 clones, more than 85% of them singletons. The sequence derives from a female donor with multiple sclerosis, enrolled in a pregnancy study. The specimen comprised peripheral blood, sampled in the first trimester of pregnancy.

The CDR3 region has the DNA TGTGCCAGCAGTTACTCGGGGCGGGGGGAGACCCAGTACTTC. Encoded protein: CASSYSGRGETQYF. This chain links TRBV6-5 with TRBJ2-5; 7 nucleotides align to TRBD2. The CDR3 sequence is 14 residues long. The trim removed 0 bases at V and 5 bases at J, leaving 3 bases unmatched. Germline V gene sequence: CDR1 MNHEY, CDR2 SVGAGI.